This TCR beta chain is drawn from a study of OX40 agonist ivuxolimab in advanced cancers. Some background on the complete study: Ivuxolimab was a fully human IgG2 agonistic monoclonal antibody targeting the costimulatory receptor OX40 (CD134). Partial responses were achieved by three dose-escalation patients, of whom one had hepatocellular carcinoma and two had cutaneous melanoma. In the dose-escalation cohort, around four fifths of patients were male, and the mean age was roughly 60 years with a range of about 23 to 79. Prior anti-PD-1, anti-PD-L1 or anti-CTLA-4 therapy was permitted, and about two fifths of dose-escalation patients had received checkpoint inhibitors. The paper reports the monotherapy dose-escalation portion (N of about 51 patients) of the phase I ivuxolimab trial. Of the roughly 51 patients in dose escalation, some 20 had hepatocellular carcinoma, approximately 15 had melanoma, 9 had renal cell carcinoma and 9 had head and neck cancer. Intravenous ivuxolimab was administered to patients every 2 weeks at six dose levels: 0.01, 0.1, 0.3, 1.5, 3 and 10 mg/kg. The point of sequencing TCRbeta in the periphery was to test whether ivuxolimab changed TCR sequence diversity and drove clonal T-cell expansion. Here is what the overall study found, with its caveats: In partial responders in the 0.1-3.0 mg/kg groups, normalized peripheral clonal expansion was found to be among the lowest, especially among CD8+ T cells. Low levels of normalized T-cell clonal expansion were also shown by some nonresponding patients. The antigen specificity of the peripheral T cells that underwent clonal expansion was not determined. After ivuxolimab, more expanded clones were found on average in CD8+ T cells than in CD4+ T cells. At doses of 0.1 to 3.0 mg/kg, clonal expansion of both CD4+ and CD8+ T cells in blood was seen between baseline and week 6.

To sequence the TCRbeta CDR3 region, genomic DNA was isolated from the sorted cells. The immunoSEQ Assay was used for sequencing of TCRbeta CDR3 regions. TCRdb limited this immuneACCESS table to in-frame rearrangements with V and J called. A share of clones is missing; checked studies link under half to unresolved V genes, and the rest is unexplained. This sample is represented by 40,000 to 50,000 clones; 65% to 85% of them were singletons. The ten largest clones represent 1.5% to 2% of the sample. The trial excluded patients who had a history of autoimmune disease or who were on systemic immunosuppression. Peripheral blood for TCR sequencing was collected from all dose cohorts at baseline, on cycle 4 day 1, and on cycle 7 day 1. Samples came from an open-label, multicenter, first-in-human phase I dose-escalation trial of ivuxolimab. Adults with locally advanced or metastatic head and neck squamous cell, hepatocellular, melanoma or renal cell carcinoma were enrolled in the trial. CD4+ and CD8+ T cells were sorted separately from peripheral blood before TCR sequencing.

On this clone itself: No antigen is known for it. There are no base qualities to consult, and no much larger clone falls within one base.

For CDR1 and CDR2, the germline V gene lists SGHVS and FQNEAQ. The CDR3 sequence holds 13 residues, the cysteine and phenylalanine included. Here the CDR3 DNA is all that survives: 39 bases in frame from base 1. V is clipped by 5 bases and J by 2 bases, and the sequence between their germline boundaries is 8 bases long. Sequences were derived from CD4+ or CD8+ T cells sorted from blood, sampled in a trial of the OX40 agonist ivuxolimab. The TCR sequence derives from an adult with an advanced solid tumor such as melanoma, head and neck, liver or kidney cancer. The receptor chain draws on TRBV7-8 and TRBJ2-3, with the D segment identity uncertain. In nucleotides, the sequence is TGTGCCAGCAGCCTCACCCACACAGATACGCAGTATTTT. It encodes CASSLTHTDTQYF.